Shown below are 24 T cell receptor beta chains from a single sample sequenced in a study of T cells after yellow fever vaccination. TCRdb recomputed calls from the 5' RACE reads with MiXCR, one row per CDR3 protein. The sample includes fewer than 500,000 distinct CDR3 sequences, about 19% of them seen just once. The sample was PBMCs, taken before the yellow fever booster vaccination. These TCRs come from a man between 18 and 29 years old who received the YFV17D yellow fever vaccine.

Here the CDR3 reads CASSVTGPAKNIQYF. The CDR3, as DNA: TGCGCCAGCAGCGTGACAGGACCAGCCAAAAACATTCAGTACTTC. The genes are TRBV5-1 and TRBJ2-4; a weak D match, TRBD1 (6 bases). The CDR3 has 15 amino acids. Looked up from germline, CDR1 is SGHRS and CDR2 is YFSETQ. Trimming removed 4 bases from V and 0 bases from J, with 11 bases in between.

The chain carries TRBV6-5 and TRBJ2-6; no definite D call. This CDR3 has 14 amino acids. Germline assignment: CDR1 MNHEY and CDR2 SVGAGI. V was clipped by 6 bases and J by 2 bases, with 8 bases between them. CDR3 nucleotide sequence: TGTGCCAGCAGACTGTACACTGGGGCCAACGTCCTGACTTTC. It specifies CASRLYTGANVLTF.

This clonotype was seen a handful of times. The CDR3 protein is CASSYSGVTEAFF. The CDR3 region has the DNA TGTGCCAGCAGTTACTCCGGAGTCACTGAAGCTTTCTTT. The gene calls are TRBV6-2 or TRBV6-3 and TRBJ1-1; D remains ambiguous. Trimming left V 0 bases short and J 4 bases short, with 6 bases between. Germline CDR1 reads MNHEY; CDR2 reads SVGEGT. There are 13 residues in the CDR3.

This clonotype was seen more than once but under ten times. The chain joins TRBV20-1 to TRBJ2-5, with a possible D match to TRBD1 (5 bases). Germline CDR1 DFQATT, CDR2 SNEGSKA (reference sequence). There are 11 residues in the CDR3. The V gene lost 5 bases and the J gene lost 3 bases, with 7 bases spanning the gap. The DNA of the CDR3 is TGCAGTGCTGAGACAGAAGAGACCCAGTACTTC. Translated: CSAETEETQYF.

This chain connects TRBV2 to TRBJ1-2; TRBD1 matches at 10 bases. V dropped 10 bases and J dropped 5; count of bases not matched to a gene: 4. The CDR3 runs 12 residues. Germline V lookup: CDR1 SNHLY, CDR2 FYNNEI. The CDR3 coding sequence is TGTGCCACGGGGACAGGGGATTATGGCTACACCTTC. It encodes CATGTGDYGYTF.

V gene TRBV14 combines with J gene TRBJ1-2; TRBD1 matches 8 bases. Germline CDR1 and CDR2: SGHDN and FVKESK. This CDR3 has 13 amino acids. Germline trimming cut 5 bases from V and 4 bases from J; bases unmatched to any gene: 3. The CDR3 nucleotides are TGTGCCAGCAGCGACAGGGGTAGCTATGGCTACACCTTC. Protein: CASSDRGSYGYTF.

This clonotype was counted a few times. The rearrangement links TRBV12-3 or TRBV12-4 to TRBJ2-7; maybe TRBD1 (6 bases). The CDR3 loop spans 14 amino acids. The V and J ends lost 0 bases and 12 bases respectively, with 18 bases between them. CDR3 coding DNA: TGTGCCAGCAGTTTAGCCGCAGGGGCCGGAGGTGGGTACTTC. Translation gives CASSLAAGAGGGYF.

This chain connects TRBV7-2 to TRBJ1-2; D is unresolved. V dropped 5 bases and J dropped 5 bases, with 15 bases sitting between them. Germline loops: CDR1 SGHTA, CDR2 FQGNSA. CDR3 length: 14 residues. CDR3 protein: CASSPRTEVYGYTF. As DNA, the CDR3 is TGTGCCAGCAGCCCCCGGACGGAGGTTTATGGCTACACCTTC. Full variable domain (outside the CDR3, taken from reference TRBV7-2 and TRBJ1-2): GAGVSQSPSNKVTEKGKDVELRCDPISGHTALYWYRQSLGQGLEFLIYFQGNSAPDKSGLPSDRFSAERTGGSVSTLTIQRTQQEDSAVYLCASSPRTEVYGYTFGSGTRLTVV.

This clonotype was seen repeatedly, ten times or more. The rearrangement uses TRBV10-3 and TRBJ1-2, with 7 bases aligning to TRBD1. CDR3 size: 15 residues. Germline V lookup: CDR1 ENHRY, CDR2 SYGVKD. J lost 4 bases, V lost 0 bases, and 5 bases had no gene match. The CDR3 DNA follows: TGTGCCATCAGTGAGTCGGACAGGCTGGTCTATGGCTACACCTTC. Residues: CAISESDRLVYGYTF.

The CDR3 reads CASSFDLGQYTDTQYF. CDR3 coding DNA: TGTGCCAGCAGCTTCGATTTGGGACAGTACACAGATACGCAGTATTTT. V gene TRBV9 combines with J gene TRBJ2-3, with TRBD1 matching over 7 bases. V gave up 4 bases and J gave up 2 bases; unmatched junction bases: 10. CDR1 and CDR2 (germline): SGDLS, YYNGEE. CDR3 length equals 16 residues.

This clonotype was counted only a few times. The chain combines TRBV6-2 or TRBV6-3 with TRBJ2-1, with a weak D call TRBD2 (6 bases). The CDR3 is made up of 15 amino acids. The V end was cut by 2 bases, the J end by 0 bases, with 8 bases between. Germline V gene sequence: CDR1 MNHEY, CDR2 SVGEGT. This CDR3 is CASSYHGGSYNEQFF. DNA for the CDR3: TGTGCCAGCAGTTACCACGGGGGCTCCTACAATGAGCAGTTCTTC.

This chain joins TRBV12-2 and TRBJ2-1; the D call of TRBD1 is as the table states it, not checked on the DNA. TRBV12-2 is recorded as a pseudogene. The length of the CDR3 is 16 residues. CDR3 sequence: CASRYRDQRSYNEQFF. The CDR3 DNA follows: TGTGCAAGTCGCTACCGGGACCAAAGGTCCTACAATGAGCAGTTCTTC.

The chain carries TRBV29-1 and TRBJ2-2; TRBD1 might be the D (6 bases). CDR3 size: 15 residues. V was clipped by 6 bases and J by 1 base, with 15 bases between them. Germline CDR1 is SQVTM and CDR2 is ANQGSEA. The CDR3 loop is CSVSAGTLNTGELFF. DNA of the CDR3: TGCAGCGTGTCAGCCGGGACATTGAACACCGGGGAGCTGTTTTTT.

The rearrangement links TRBV5-1 to TRBJ2-7, with 11 bases aligning to TRBD1. Germline values: CDR1 SGHRS, CDR2 YFSETQ. The CDR3 is 14 amino acids. Trimming at V came to 4 bases and at J to 7 bases, leaving 7 bases not matched to a gene. In DNA, the CDR3 is TGCGCCAGCAGCCTCGGACAGGGGGCTCGGGAGCAGTACGTC. This encodes CASSLGQGAREQYV.

This clonotype appeared a few times. The rearrangement uses TRBV7-2 and TRBJ2-5; no reliable D call. The CDR3 is 15 amino acids. The germline V gene has CDR1 SGHTA and CDR2 FQGNSA. The germline V and J ends were trimmed by 1 base and 5 bases, with 14 bases remaining between them. CDR3: CASSLDGRRWETQYF. The CDR3 nucleotides are TGTGCCAGCAGCTTAGACGGAAGACGTTGGGAGACCCAGTACTTC.

This clonotype was found a few times. The genes are TRBV20-1 and TRBJ1-2; 8 bases align to TRBD1. V was clipped by 2 bases and J by 0 bases; unmatched bases: 8. Germline V gives CDR1 DFQATT, CDR2 SNEGSKA (reference sequence). This CDR3 has 16 residues. CDR3: CSARPGTGYTNYGYTF. CDR3 sequence (DNA): TGCAGTGCTAGACCGGGGACAGGATACACTAACTATGGCTACACCTTC.

This clonotype was counted only a few times. This sequence joins TRBV7-9 and TRBJ2-7, with 7 bases lining up with TRBD2. V trimming: 5 bases; J trimming: 2 bases; junction bases outside the gene matches: 6. The germline V gene encodes CDR1 SEHNR and CDR2 FQNEAQ (reference sequence). This CDR3 contains 14 residues. This CDR3 is CASSPAGVPYEQYF. The CDR3 nucleotides read TGTGCCAGCAGCCCGGCGGGGGTCCCCTACGAGCAGTACTTC.

This chain uses TRBV20-1 with TRBJ1-1; D perhaps matches TRBD1 (6 bases). The CDR3 is 13 residues long. Germline assignment: CDR1 DFQATT and CDR2 SNEGSKA (reference sequence). The V and J ends lost 1 base and 1 base respectively, with 7 bases between them. CDR3 in DNA: TGCAGTGCTAGAGCACAGGGGAACACTGAAGCTTTCTTT. Protein product: CSARAQGNTEAFF.

About this clonotype itself: Possible read error: a much larger clone is one base away. The gene calls are TRBV5-1 and TRBJ1-6, with no clear D. The CDR3 is made up of 14 amino acids. CDR1 and CDR2 (germline): SGHRS, YFSETQ. In DNA form, the CDR3 reads TGCACCAGCAGCTTAGCAGCCCTGGATTCACCCCTCCACTTT. It codes for CTSSLAALDSPLHF.

At least ten counts were recorded for this clonotype. The chain carries TRBV4-3 and TRBJ1-2; the D gene is possibly TRBD1 (6 bases). CDR3 length: 13 residues. V lost 1 base, J lost 5 bases, and 8 bases lay in between. In germline, CDR1 is LGHNA, CDR2 YSLEER. The CDR3 DNA reads as TGCGCCAGCAGCCAAGGAGGGGGTTATGGCTACACCTTC. It yields the protein CASSQGGGYGYTF.

The genes are TRBV4-1 and TRBJ2-1, with a tentative D call TRBD2 (7 bases). V shed 1 base and J shed 8 bases, with 18 bases lying between them. The CDR3 loop spans 16 amino acids. CDR1 is MGHRA and CDR2 is YSYEKL in the germline V gene. CDR3 nucleotide sequence: TGCGCCAGCAGCCAAGGGAACGGGGGGCCTTTGGATGAGCAGTTCTTC. Translation gives CASSQGNGGPLDEQFF.

The chain uses TRBV12-3 or TRBV12-4 and TRBJ1-2, with D maybe TRBD1 (5 bases). The CDR3 is 14 residues long. V was clipped by 7 bases and J by 4 bases, with 16 bases between them. CDR3 in amino acids: CASTPGQPIYGYTF. The CDR3 DNA reads TGTGCCAGCACCCCGGGGCAACCTATCTATGGCTACACCTTC.

This clonotype was counted only a few times. The chain joins TRBV9 to TRBJ1-3, with D tentatively TRBD1 (6 bases). This CDR3 contains 17 residues. Trimming stripped 3 bases from V and 0 bases from J, with 16 bases between. Germline CDR1 SGDLS, CDR2 YYNGEE. The DNA for the CDR3 is TGTGCCAGCAGCGAGAAGATTGGACAGAACTCTGGAAACACCATATATTTT. This translates into CASSEKIGQNSGNTIYF.

The chain links TRBV5-1 to TRBJ2-6, with D possibly TRBD1 on 6 matching bases. Germline assignment: CDR1 SGHRS and CDR2 YFSETQ. The V end lost 4 bases, the J end lost 2 bases, and 13 bases lay between the germline ends. The CDR3 extends over 16 amino acids. The CDR3 loop reads CASSTGPGPGANVLTF. As DNA, the CDR3 is TGCGCCAGCAGCACAGGGCCGGGACCTGGGGCCAACGTCCTGACTTTC.